Given below is one TCR beta chain in context. The CDR3 runs 15 residues. The V gene lost 5 bases and the J gene lost 0 bases, with 11 bases spanning the gap. Germline V gene sequence: CDR1 LGHDT, CDR2 YNNKEL (reference sequence). This sample was included in a study of control samples from healthy donors and cancer patients. Repertoires were generated with immunoSEQ multiplex PCR, while TCRdb's copy carries only in-frame clones and drops some. Of almost 90,000 clones listed, approximately 89% are singletons. This TCR came from a man aged 25 to 40 in good health. Sequences were obtained from blood. J is TRBJ2-1 and V is TRBV3-1 (or the pseudogene TRBV3-2); perhaps TRBD2 as D (6 bases). CDR3 DNA: TGTGCCAGCAGCTATTTGGGGGGCTCCTACAATGAGCAGTTCTTC. Its translation: CASSYLGGSYNEQFF.